This TCR beta chain was retrieved from a study of blood T cell repertoires in COVID-19. The germline CDR1 and CDR2 sequences are MRHNA and SNTAGT. The CDR3 is 9 residues long, counting both termini. Of note for this clone: Likely a read error: the CDR3 ends without its conserved phenylalanine or tryptophan. It is unclear where the CDR3 begins or ends on the DNA, so no DNA is shown, and the CDR3 is as TCRdb lists it.

Recovered Cohort 3 donors showed two negative PCRs, clearance, or symptom resolution. Methods used by the authors: Amplification from reference gene primers served as the basis for estimated nucleated cell counts. Measured with immunoSEQ multiplex PCR; TCRdb has only the in-frame clones, and not every one. Clone size and the V and J calls come from that table; the DNA yielded D and trimming. In the table there are around 300,000 clones, approximately 86% of which are singletons. Sequencing used PBMCs or T cells enriched from blood (not recorded which). The chain couples TRBV6-4 to TRBJ2-7; the table's TRBD2 call for D was not verified on the DNA. The sequence was obtained from a woman in her late teens or twenties who had recovered from COVID-19. The CDR3 loop reads CASIPASAL.